This T cell receptor (beta chain) was captured by sequencing in a study of control samples from healthy donors and cancer patients. The table came from immunoSEQ multiplex PCR; TCRdb's copy has only in-frame clones and leaves some out. The sample includes 65,000 to 70,000 clones, roughly 84% of them seen just once. The CDR3 has 12 residues. Germline V lookup: CDR1 SQVTM, CDR2 ANQGSEA. Trimming removed 6 bases from V and 5 bases from J, with 13 bases in between. This chain links TRBV29-1 with TRBJ1-2; D remains unclear. Input material: PBMCs. The clonotype comes from a woman between 45 and 60 years old with lung cancer. The CDR3 DNA sequence: TGCAGCGTCCTCCTCTACGGGTATGGCTACACCTTC. Encoded protein: CSVLLYGYGYTF.